This T cell receptor (beta chain) was obtained from a study of T cells in Graves' hyperthyroidism and ophthalmopathy. Whole-study findings and limits: Model-based prediction identified ophthalmopathy a median around 6.5 months prior to its onset. Blood held most thyroid clonotypes expanded above 0.001 frequency.

The diagnostic basis comprised clinical symptoms, serum thyroxine and TRAb, thyroid ultrasound and orbital computed tomography. The V gene's germline CDR1 is SGHNT and CDR2 YYREEE (reference sequence). V dropped 0 bases and J dropped 5; count of bases not matched to a gene: 6. This CDR3 has 15 amino acids. The TCR beta CDR3 regions underwent amplification using RNA transcripts as the source. The HTBI primer set drove a first-round RT-PCR of the TCR CDR3. MiXCR, run by TCRdb on the multiplex PCR reads, gives a single entry per CDR3 protein. This sample yields some 510,000 distinct CDR3 sequences, of which around 45% are seen a single time; approximately 8.2% belongs to the top ten. This clonotype was recorded a few times. The antigen is not known.

The sample consisted of peripheral blood or thyroid tissue (not recorded which). The chain uses TRBV5-4 and TRBJ2-5; 8 bases are a match to TRBD2. This clonotype was sampled from a woman aged 18-29 years with Graves' hyperthyroidism. CDR3 DNA sequence: TGTGCCAGCAGCTTGGATGCGGGAGGAGTGGAGACCCAGTACTTC. This translates into CASSLDAGGVETQYF. The entire variable domain, with the rest obtained from reference TRBV5-4 and TRBJ2-5, is as follows: ETGVTQSPTHLIKTRGQQVTLRCSSQSGHNTVSWYQQALGQGPQFIFQYYREEENGRGNFPPRFSGLQFPNYSSELNVNALELDDSALYLCASSLDAGGVETQYFGPGTRLLVL.